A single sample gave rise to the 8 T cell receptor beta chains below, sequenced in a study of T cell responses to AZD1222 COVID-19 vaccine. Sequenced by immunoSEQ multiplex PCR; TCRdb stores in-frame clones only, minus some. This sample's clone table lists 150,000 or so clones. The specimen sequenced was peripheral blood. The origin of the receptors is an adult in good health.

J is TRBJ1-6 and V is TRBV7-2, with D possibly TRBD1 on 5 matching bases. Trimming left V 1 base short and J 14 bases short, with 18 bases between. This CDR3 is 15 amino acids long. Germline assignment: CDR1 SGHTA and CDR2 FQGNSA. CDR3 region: CASSLVRGLQGSLHF. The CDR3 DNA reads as TGTGCCAGCAGCTTAGTGAGAGGGCTCCAGGGCTCCCTCCACTTT. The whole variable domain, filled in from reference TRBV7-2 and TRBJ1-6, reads GAGVSQSPSNKVTEKGKDVELRCDPISGHTALYWYRQSLGQGLEFLIYFQGNSAPDKSGLPSDRFSAERTGGSVSTLTIQRTQQEDSAVYLCASSLVRGLQGSLHFGNGTRLTVT.

CDR3 in amino acids: CASSFRTGGTQTQYF. The CDR3 nucleotides are TGTGCCAGCAGTTTCCGGACTGGGGGGACGCAGACCCAGTACTTC. The rearrangement links TRBV28 to TRBJ2-5, with TRBD2 as a possible D gene (6 bases). V gave up 3 bases and J gave up 6 bases, with 17 bases separating them. The CDR3 is 15 amino acids. The V gene's germline CDR1 is MDHEN and CDR2 SYDVKM.

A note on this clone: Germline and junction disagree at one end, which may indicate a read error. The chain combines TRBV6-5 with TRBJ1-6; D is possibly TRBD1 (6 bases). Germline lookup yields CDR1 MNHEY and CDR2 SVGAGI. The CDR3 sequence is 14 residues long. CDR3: CACRGTNRNSPLHF. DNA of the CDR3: TGTGCCTGCAGAGGGACAAACAGGAATTCACCCCTCCACTTT.

In DNA form, the CDR3 reads TGTGCCAGCTCCGGAGGAGGGGGGGCGCGAGGCTACACCTTC. Protein product: CASSGGGGARGYTF. This chain uses TRBV27 with TRBJ1-2, with TRBD1 as a possible D gene (6 bases). The V and J ends lost 8 bases and 8 bases respectively, with 21 bases between them. Germline CDR1 MNHEY, CDR2 SMNVEV (reference sequence). This CDR3 comprises 14 residues.

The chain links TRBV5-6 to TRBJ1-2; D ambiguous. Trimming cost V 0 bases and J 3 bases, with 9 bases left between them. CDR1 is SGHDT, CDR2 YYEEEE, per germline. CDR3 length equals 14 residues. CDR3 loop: CASSLAQAYYGYTF. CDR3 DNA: TGTGCCAGCAGCTTGGCCCAGGCTTACTATGGCTACACCTTC.

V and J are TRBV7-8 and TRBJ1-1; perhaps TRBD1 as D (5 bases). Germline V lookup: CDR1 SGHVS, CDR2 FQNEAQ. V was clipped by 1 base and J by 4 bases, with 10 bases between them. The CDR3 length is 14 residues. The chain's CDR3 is CASSLGQSFTEAFF. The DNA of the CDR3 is TGTGCCAGCAGCTTAGGACAGAGCTTCACTGAAGCTTTCTTT.

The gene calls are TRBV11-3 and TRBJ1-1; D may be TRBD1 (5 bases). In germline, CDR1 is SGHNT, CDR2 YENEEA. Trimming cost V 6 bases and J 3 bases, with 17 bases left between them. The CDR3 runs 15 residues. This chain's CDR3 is CASSSNWRGDTEAFF. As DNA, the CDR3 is TGTGCCAGCAGTTCCAATTGGCGGGGGGACACTGAAGCTTTCTTT.

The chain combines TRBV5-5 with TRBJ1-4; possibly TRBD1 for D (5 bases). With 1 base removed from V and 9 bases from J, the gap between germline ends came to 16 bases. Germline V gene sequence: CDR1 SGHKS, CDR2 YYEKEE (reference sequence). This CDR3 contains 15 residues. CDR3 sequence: CASSLSWRGRQKLFF. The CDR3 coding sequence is TGTGCCAGCAGCTTGAGTTGGAGGGGAAGACAAAAACTGTTTTTT.